This T cell receptor (beta chain) was captured in a study of T cell changes during pregnancy in multiple sclerosis (dated by TCRdb to the late 2010s). Background on the whole study: The study examined how the T cell repertoire changed over the course of pregnancy in women with multiple sclerosis.

Germline trimming: 6 bases from V, 3 bases from J; junction bases outside gene matches: 10. The germline V gene gives CDR1 as SQVTM and CDR2 as ANQGSEA. The CDR3 measures 14 amino acids from cysteine to phenylalanine. The sequence is cut down to CDR3 DNA, 42 bases in frame from base 1. The protocol used for the library was the immunoSEQ multiplex PCR assay. The table comes from immuneACCESS by way of TCRdb, which keeps in-frame sequences with V and J called. Part of the clones is missing from these tables; in studies checked, under half for an unresolved V gene and the rest for unknown reasons. The sample records about 38,000 clones, more than 85% of which are singletons. Clones ranked in the top ten supply about 9% of the sample. Notes on this clone: There is no known antigen for this receptor. No base quality information exists; no much larger clone differs at one position.

The source was CD8+ T cells from peripheral blood mononuclear cells, collected in the third trimester of pregnancy. This clonotype was sampled from a female donor with multiple sclerosis, enrolled in a pregnancy study. The chain is encoded by TRBV29-1 joined to TRBJ1-2, with TRBD1 matching 7 junction bases. CDR3 reads: CSVGTGAGDYGYTF. The nucleotides are TGCAGCGTGGGCACAGGGGCTGGGGACTATGGCTACACCTTC.